Following are 24 T cell receptor beta chains from one sample sequenced in a study of shared clonotypes between healthy human individuals. The table came from immunoSEQ multiplex PCR; TCRdb's copy has only in-frame clones and leaves some out. The profile shows fewer than 600,000 clones, 70% to 80% of them singletons. Sequencing was carried out using PBMCs. The receptor source for this set is a woman in her thirties or forties in good health. Some clones in this sample may be carry-over from other donors' samples.

This clone has only one observation. This probably arose from a read error, given a far larger clone one base away. This chain joins TRBV18 and TRBJ2-7, with 9 bases identical to TRBD2. The germline gives CDR1 KGHSH, CDR2 LQKENI. This CDR3 is built from 14 residues. As DNA, the CDR3 is TGTGCCAGCTCACCTATAGCGGGAGCCTACGAGCGGTACTTC. It translates to CASSPIAGAYERYF.

CDR3 sequence: CASSFVFQPQHF. In nucleotides, the CDR3 is TGTGCCAGTAGTTTTGTTTTTCAGCCCCAGCATTTT. The chain links TRBV19 to TRBJ1-5; no firm D call. Trimming left V 5 bases short and J 6 bases short, with 8 bases between. The CDR3 is 12 residues long. Germline lookup yields CDR1 LNHDA and CDR2 SQIVND (reference sequence).

A remark on this clone: Other DNA variants within this sample encode the same CDR3. V is TRBV30 and J is TRBJ1-5; D may be TRBD1 (5 bases). This CDR3 contains 13 residues. Germline CDR1 reads GTSNPN; CDR2 reads SVGIG (reference sequence). V shed 1 base and J shed 4 bases, with 8 bases lying between them. The CDR3 here is CAWSGDPNQPQHF. The CDR3 DNA reads as TGTGCCTGGAGTGGGGACCCTAATCAGCCCCAGCATTTT.

Notes on this clone: A much more abundant neighbour one base away suggests this may be a read error. The rearrangement links TRBV7-3 to TRBJ2-1, with TRBD2 matching 10 bases. After removal of 5 bases from V and 6 bases from J, the junction contained 7 bases not matched to a gene. The CDR3 is 15 amino acids. Germline V CDR1 and CDR2: SGHTA, FQGTGA. CDR3: CASSPGTSDFNEQFF. CDR3 nucleotides: TGTGCCAGCAGCCCCGGGACTAGCGACTTCAATGAGCAGTTCTTC.

The chain has TRBV18 and TRBJ2-5; 8 bases are shared with TRBD1. J was trimmed by 3 bases and V by 0 bases; bases with no gene match: 0. CDR1 and CDR2 (germline): KGHSH, LQKENI. CDR3 length equals 14 residues. The DNA of the CDR3 is TGTGCCAGCTCACCACCGACAGGGGAAGAGACCCAGTACTTC. Amino acids: CASSPPTGEETQYF. Combining the CDR3 with reference TRBV18 and TRBJ2-5 gives the whole variable domain NAGVMQNPRHLVRRRGQEARLRCSPMKGHSHVYWYRQLPEEGLKFMVYLQKENIIDESGMPKERFSAEFPKEGPSILRIQQVVRGDSAAYFCASSPPTGEETQYFGPGTRLLVL.

A remark on this clone: An end of the junction differs from the germline gene, which may be a read error. J is TRBJ2-7 and V is TRBV6-5; the D gene could be TRBD1 or TRBD2 (5 bases each). The CDR3 spans 13 residues. CDR1 is MNHEY and CDR2 is SVGAGI in the germline V gene. The CDR3 DNA reads TGTGCCAGCAGTTACTCGAAGTGGGACCGCAAGGACTTC. This codes for CASSYSKWDRKDF.

The gene calls are TRBV30 and TRBJ1-3; D not certain. This CDR3 has 15 residues. V dropped 0 bases and J dropped 0 bases, with 9 bases sitting between them. CDR1 is GTSNPN and CDR2 is SVGIG in the germline V gene (reference sequence). The CDR3 protein is CAWSVQSFSGNTIYF. CDR3 nucleotides: TGTGCCTGGAGTGTACAGAGCTTCTCTGGAAACACCATATATTTT.

This sequence joins TRBV4-2 and TRBJ2-3; 7 bases are a match to TRBD1. The germline CDR1 and CDR2 sequences are LGHNA and YNFKEQ. This CDR3 comprises 16 residues. V was clipped by 1 base and J by 0 bases; unmatched bases: 4. This CDR3 reads CASSQGNRGSTDTQYF. For the CDR3, the DNA is TGTGCCAGCAGCCAAGGCAACAGGGGAAGCACAGATACGCAGTATTTT.

The rearrangement links TRBV11-2 to TRBJ2-4; 7 bases agree with TRBD1. Germline V lookup: CDR1 SGHAT, CDR2 FQNNGV. This CDR3 has 16 amino acids. After removal of 5 bases from V and 1 base from J, the junction contained 8 bases not matched to a gene. In DNA, the CDR3 is TGTGCCAGCAGCCCCCGGACAGGCTTGGCCAAAAACATTCAGTACTTC. Its protein is CASSPRTGLAKNIQYF. Looking up the rest from reference TRBV11-2 and TRBJ2-4 gives the full variable domain: EAGVAQSPRYKIIEKRQSVAFWCNPISGHATLYWYQQILGQGPKLLIQFQNNGVVDDSQLPKDRFSAERLKGVDSTLKIQPAKLEDSAVYLCASSPRTGLAKNIQYFGAGTRLSVL.

This chain links TRBV25-1 with TRBJ1-1, with 9 bases matching TRBD1. Germline V CDR1 and CDR2: MGHDK, SYGVNS. This CDR3 comprises 14 residues. The V gene end was trimmed by 5 bases and the J gene end by 5 bases; junction bases not matched to a gene: 6. CDR3 bases: TGTGCCAGCAGTTCCGGGACAGGGTTGACTGAAGCTTTCTTT. Its protein is CASSSGTGLTEAFF.

This clone was seen repeatedly, ten times or more. The genes are TRBV15 and TRBJ2-5; D is ambiguous. CDR3 size: 14 residues. CDR1 LNHNV and CDR2 YYDKDF come from the germline V gene (reference sequence). Trimming cost V 0 bases and J 2 bases, with 7 bases left between them. CDR3 loop: CATSRESTQETQYF. In DNA, the CDR3 is TGTGCCACCAGCAGAGAGTCGACACAAGAGACCCAGTACTTC.

The chain carries TRBV29-1 and TRBJ2-5; tentative D call: TRBD1 (6 bases). CDR3 length equals 16 residues. Germline V gene lookup returns CDR1 SQVTM and CDR2 ANQGSEA. V gave up 1 base and J gave up 5 bases, with 20 bases separating them. Here the CDR3 reads CSVEVWMGRGVETQYF. CDR3 nucleotide sequence: TGCAGCGTTGAAGTCTGGATGGGCAGGGGAGTCGAGACCCAGTACTTC.

The chain recombines TRBV18 with TRBJ1-3; D call uncertain. CDR1 KGHSH and CDR2 LQKENI come from the germline V gene. CDR3 length equals 16 residues. Trimming removed 1 base at V and 0 bases at J, with 10 bases between. The CDR3 nucleotides read TGTGCCAGCTCACCACGAGGTACGGACTCTGGAAACACCATATATTTT. It translates to CASSPRGTDSGNTIYF.

The gene calls are TRBV5-1 and TRBJ2-5; no reliable D call. The V gene lost 4 bases and the J gene lost 5 bases, with 15 bases spanning the gap. CDR3 size: 14 residues. CDR1 and CDR2 (germline): SGHRS, YFSETQ. The CDR3 region is CASSPWLGSETQYF. In DNA, the CDR3 is TGCGCCAGCAGCCCGTGGTTGGGGTCGGAGACCCAGTACTTC.

V is TRBV19 and J is TRBJ2-1, with 10 bases identical to TRBD2. The CDR3 totals 18 residues. The V segment lost 4 bases and the J segment 4 bases; nucleotides outside the gene matches: 13. The V gene's germline CDR1 is LNHDA and CDR2 SQIVND (reference sequence). The CDR3 bases are TGTGCCAGTAGTAGGCAGGGCCGGACTAGCGGAAAATACAATGAGCAGTTCTTC. Translation: CASSRQGRTSGKYNEQFF.

The chain carries TRBV2 and TRBJ2-5; D possibly corresponds to TRBD1 (6 bases). V lost 10 bases, J lost 1 base, and 10 bases lay in between. Germline lookup yields CDR1 SNHLY and CDR2 FYNNEI. The CDR3 has 12 residues. The CDR3 here is CATGQIQETQYF. As DNA, the CDR3 is TGTGCCACCGGACAGATCCAAGAGACCCAGTACTTC.

This clone was recorded only once. V usage is TRBV5-4 and J usage is TRBJ2-3; D call uncertain. V shed 0 bases and J shed 6 bases, with 5 bases lying between them. Germline lookup yields CDR1 SGHNT and CDR2 YYREEE (reference sequence). This CDR3 has 12 amino acids. The CDR3 loop is CASSLVEDTQYF. The CDR3 DNA follows: TGTGCCAGCAGCTTGGTCGAGGATACGCAGTATTTT.

This chain connects TRBV29-1 to TRBJ2-3; 8 nucleotides line up with TRBD1. The CDR3 spans 15 residues. Trimming took 7 bases from V and 5 from J; bases not matched to a gene: 14. Germline V lookup: CDR1 SQVTM, CDR2 ANQGSEA. CDR3 amino acids: CSGSQGATGVDTQYF. The CDR3 DNA follows: TGCAGCGGGTCCCAGGGGGCGACTGGTGTAGATACGCAGTATTTT.

This clone occurred once. The chain uses TRBV4-3 and TRBJ1-4, with 8 bases identical to TRBD1. The CDR3 runs 16 residues. V shed 2 bases, J shed 7 bases, and the junction held 9 bases outside the gene matches. CDR1 LGHNA and CDR2 YSLEER come from the germline V gene. Here the CDR3 DNA reads TGCGCCAGCAGCCAAATCACAGGGGGGGGTGTTGAAAAACTGTTTTTT. Amino acids: CASSQITGGGVEKLFF.

The V gene is TRBV28, the J gene TRBJ2-5; TRBD1 matches 9 bases. Per the germline V gene, CDR1 is MDHEN and CDR2 is SYDVKM. Trimming at V came to 6 bases and at J to 5 bases, leaving 10 bases not matched to a gene. This CDR3 has 15 amino acids. CDR3 region: CASSPGQGRDETQYF. In DNA, the CDR3 is TGTGCCAGCAGCCCCGGACAGGGGAGAGACGAGACCCAGTACTTC.

The chain employs TRBV28 and TRBJ2-3, with a possible D match to TRBD2 (5 bases). V lost 7 bases and J 3 bases, leaving 20 bases between the germline ends. Germline assignment: CDR1 MDHEN and CDR2 SYDVKM. The CDR3 sequence is 16 residues long. The CDR3, as DNA: TGTGCCAGCAACCCGGCGCCGGGATTGAGGACAGATACGCAGTATTTT. Its translation: CASNPAPGLRTDTQYF.

V and J are TRBV15 and TRBJ1-3; D gene unclear. Germline loops: CDR1 LNHNV, CDR2 YYDKDF (reference sequence). The CDR3 extends over 14 amino acids. V was pared by 2 bases and J by 4 bases, with 9 bases between. In DNA form, the CDR3 reads TGTGCCACCAGCAGAACAGCTTCCGGAAACACCATATATTTT. The encoded protein is CATSRTASGNTIYF.

The J gene is TRBJ2-7, the V gene TRBV4-2, with D tentatively TRBD2 (5 bases). This CDR3 has 15 residues. Trimming stripped 4 bases from V and 3 bases from J, with 16 bases between. Germline assignment: CDR1 LGHNA and CDR2 YNFKEQ. The CDR3 sequence is CASSRMGQRRYEQYF. CDR3 in DNA: TGTGCCAGCAGCCGGATGGGCCAGCGGCGCTACGAGCAGTACTTC.

This rearrangement joins TRBV5-5 to TRBJ1-2, with unresolved D. Trimming cost V 4 bases and J 0 bases, with 13 bases left between them. The CDR3 runs 15 residues. Germline V lookup: CDR1 SGHKS, CDR2 YYEKEE (reference sequence). CDR3 in DNA: TGTGCCAGCAGCGCAACACCTGGCTCTAACTATGGCTACACCTTC. Protein sequence: CASSATPGSNYGYTF.